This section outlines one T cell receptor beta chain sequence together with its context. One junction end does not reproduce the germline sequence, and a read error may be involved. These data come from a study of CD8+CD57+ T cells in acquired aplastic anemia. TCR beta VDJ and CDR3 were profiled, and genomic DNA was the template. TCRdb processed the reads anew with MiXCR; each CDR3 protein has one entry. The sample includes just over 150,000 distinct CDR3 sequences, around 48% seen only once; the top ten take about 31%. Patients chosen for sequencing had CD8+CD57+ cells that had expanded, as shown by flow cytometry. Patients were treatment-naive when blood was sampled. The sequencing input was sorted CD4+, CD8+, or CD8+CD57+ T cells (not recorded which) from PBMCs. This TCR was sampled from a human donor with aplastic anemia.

CDR3 protein: CASTLRPSGSYKPLNNEQFF. The DNA for the CDR3 is TGTGCCAGCACCTTACGGCCTAGCGGGAGTTATAAACCCCTGAACAATGAGCAGTTCTTC. The V and J genes are TRBV13 and TRBJ2-1, with 10 bases matching TRBD2. Germline CDR1 is PRHDT and CDR2 is FYEKMQ (reference sequence). This CDR3 comprises 20 residues.